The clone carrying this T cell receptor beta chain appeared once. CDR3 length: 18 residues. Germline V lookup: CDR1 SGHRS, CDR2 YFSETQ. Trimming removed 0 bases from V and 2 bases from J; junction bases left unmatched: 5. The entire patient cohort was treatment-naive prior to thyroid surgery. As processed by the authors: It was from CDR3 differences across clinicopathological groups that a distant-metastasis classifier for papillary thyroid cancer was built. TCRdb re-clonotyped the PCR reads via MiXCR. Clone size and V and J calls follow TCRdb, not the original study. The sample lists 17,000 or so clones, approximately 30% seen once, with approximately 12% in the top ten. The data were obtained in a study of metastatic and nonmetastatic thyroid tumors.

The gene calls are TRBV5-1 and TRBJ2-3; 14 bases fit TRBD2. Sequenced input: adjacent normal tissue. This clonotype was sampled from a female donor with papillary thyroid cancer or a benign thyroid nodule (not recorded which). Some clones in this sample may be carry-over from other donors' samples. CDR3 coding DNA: TGCGCCAGCAGCTTGGACCCGGGACTAGCGGGAGTCACAGATACGCAGTATTTT. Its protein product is CASSLDPGLAGVTDTQYF.